The 20 T cell receptor beta chains listed next were all sequenced from one sample in a study of blood T cell repertoires in COVID-19 (TCRdb year 2020). Library prep was done by the immunoSEQ multiplex PCR assay. TCRdb holds this immuneACCESS table with in-frame rearrangements only. Some clones are missing; in checked studies, unresolved V genes explain under half, and the rest has no known cause. This sample lists over 65,000 clones; approximately 86% were detected once. Together, the top ten hold 5.5% to 7% of the sample. Sequenced: peripheral blood. Source of these receptors: a man older than 75 with COVID-19, enrolled during active disease.

CDR3 DNA: TGTGCCAGCAGCGTTAGCGGGGGGGCGAACACAGATACGCAGTATTTT. It yields the protein CASSVSGGANTDTQYF. The rearrangement links TRBV9 to TRBJ2-3, with 11 bases that match TRBD2. The CDR3 loop spans 16 amino acids. Germline lookup yields CDR1 SGDLS and CDR2 YYNGEE. The V and J ends lost 2 bases and 2 bases, in that order; junction bases with no gene match: 4.

CDR3 DNA: TGTGCCAGCAGCTTCTCAGGGGTTAATGAAAAACTGTTTTTT. Amino acid sequence: CASSFSGVNEKLFF. V usage is TRBV11-2 and J usage is TRBJ1-4; D perhaps matches TRBD1 (6 bases). The V and J ends lost 3 bases and 4 bases respectively, with 9 bases between them. Per germline, CDR1 SGHAT and CDR2 FQNNGV. There are 14 residues in the CDR3.

The chain joins TRBV4-3 to TRBJ1-2; possible D gene TRBD1, 6 bases. This CDR3 has 14 amino acids. Trimming cost V 0 bases and J 8 bases, with 13 bases left between them. Germline-derived CDR1 and CDR2 are LGHNA and YSLEER. The chain's CDR3 is CASSQDQPGGGYTF. CDR3 nucleotides: TGCGCCAGCAGCCAAGATCAGCCGGGGGGCGGCTACACCTTC.

This clone was seen a handful of times. The chain couples TRBV28 to TRBJ1-5; possibly TRBD1 for D (5 bases). The CDR3 runs to 14 residues. CDR1 and CDR2 from the germline V gene are MDHEN and SYDVKM. Deletions cut 3 bases from V and 7 bases from J, with 13 bases between. For the CDR3, the DNA is TGTGCCAGCAGTTTCGGGGGAGGCAGCCAGCCCCAGCATTTT. It encodes CASSFGGGSQPQHF.

This clone was seen once. The chain employs TRBV7-2 and TRBJ2-2, with TRBD2 identical over 12 bases. This CDR3 comprises 17 residues. Germline V gene sequence: CDR1 SGHTA, CDR2 FQGNSA. Trimming at V came to 2 bases and at J to 2 bases, leaving 3 bases not matched to a gene. Here the CDR3 reads CASSLTSGGQNTGELFF. CDR3 DNA sequence: TGTGCCAGCAGCTTAACTAGCGGGGGGCAAAACACCGGGGAGCTGTTTTTT.

V and J are TRBV6-2 or TRBV6-3 and TRBJ2-1; possible D gene TRBD1, 6 bases. Trimming shortened V by 2 bases and J by 0 bases, and 11 bases separated the two germline ends. CDR1 is MNHEY, CDR2 SVGEGT, per germline. The CDR3 runs to 16 residues. Written as DNA, the CDR3 is TGTGCCAGCAGTTACCCGGACAGTCACTCCTACAATGAGCAGTTCTTC. This gives the protein CASSYPDSHSYNEQFF.

Only one count was recorded for this clone. This sequence joins TRBV6-1 and TRBJ1-5; possibly TRBD1 for D (5 bases). Trimming left V 0 bases short and J 1 base short, with 10 bases between. Germline V lookup: CDR1 MNHNS, CDR2 SASEGT. This CDR3 is 16 amino acids long. The CDR3 spells CASSEAGGLSNQPQHF. The CDR3 DNA is TGTGCCAGCAGTGAAGCGGGGGGTTTAAGCAATCAGCCCCAGCATTTT.

V is TRBV5-1 and J is TRBJ1-1, with a possible D match to TRBD1 (5 bases). V lost 3 bases, J lost 1 base, and 7 bases lay in between. Per germline, CDR1 SGHRS and CDR2 YFSETQ. CDR3 length: 13 residues. DNA for the CDR3: TGCGCCAGCAGCTCCAGGGAGAACACTGAAGCTTTCTTT. Translated, it gives CASSSRENTEAFF.

The V call is TRBV5-4, the J call TRBJ2-1, with TRBD1 matching 10 bases. The germline gives CDR1 SGHNT, CDR2 YYREEE (reference sequence). The CDR3 spans 14 residues. The V gene end was trimmed by 0 bases and the J gene end by 6 bases; junction bases not matched to a gene: 0. The DNA for the CDR3 is TGTGCCAGCAGCTTGGGACAGGGGGCCAATGAGCAGTTCTTC. Encoded protein: CASSLGQGANEQFF.

The V call is TRBV4-1, the J call TRBJ2-7; D perhaps matches TRBD2 (5 bases). The CDR3 length is 16 residues. Per germline, CDR1 MGHRA and CDR2 YSYEKL. Between the trimmed V and J ends, which lost 0 bases and 3 bases, there was a span of 15 bases. CDR3 loop: CASSQDLQEGIYEQYF. DNA of the CDR3: TGCGCCAGCAGCCAAGATCTCCAAGAGGGTATCTACGAGCAGTACTTC.

V gene TRBV19 combines with J gene TRBJ1-5, with 7 bases lining up with TRBD1. Germline loops: CDR1 LNHDA, CDR2 SQIVND (reference sequence). J gave up 1 base and V 7 bases, and 7 bases lay outside the gene matches. The CDR3 length is 15 residues. CDR3 sequence (DNA): TGTGCCAGTAACAAAGACAGGGCAAGCAATCAGCCCCAGCATTTT. Translating it yields CASNKDRASNQPQHF.

The CDR3: CASSILREGTEAFF. The CDR3, as DNA: TGTGCCAGTAGTATTCTCCGGGAGGGCACTGAAGCTTTCTTT. V and J are TRBV19 and TRBJ1-1, with D hard to call. The CDR3 is 14 amino acids. Per germline, CDR1 LNHDA and CDR2 SQIVND (reference sequence). V was clipped by 3 bases and J by 4 bases, with 12 bases between them.

The CDR3, as DNA: TGTGCCAGCAGCCAAGTCGACAGGAACCTTAAGGAGACCCAGTACTTC. Its translation is CASSQVDRNLKETQYF. The rearrangement uses TRBV3-1 (or the pseudogene TRBV3-2) and TRBJ2-5; TRBD1 might be the D (6 bases). Between the trimmed V and J ends, which lost 1 base and 5 bases, there was a span of 17 bases. The CDR3 covers 16 residues. Per germline, CDR1 LGHDT and CDR2 YNNKEL (reference sequence).

J is TRBJ2-1 and V is TRBV29-1; 10 positions agree with TRBD2. The CDR3 sequence is 15 residues long. From germline, CDR1 is SQVTM and CDR2 ANQGSEA. Trimming took 5 bases from V and 9 from J; bases not matched to a gene: 13. For the CDR3, the DNA is TGCAGCGTTCCCCAAAGTAGCGGGGGGAGGGGTGAGCAGTTCTTC. It yields the protein CSVPQSSGGRGEQFF.

The J gene is TRBJ2-1, the V gene TRBV27; 8 nucleotides line up with TRBD1. Looked up from germline, CDR1 is MNHEY and CDR2 is SMNVEV (reference sequence). The CDR3 has 19 residues. The V gene end was trimmed by 3 bases and the J gene end by 0 bases; junction bases not matched to a gene: 13. The CDR3 region is CASSFLGQVRQSSYNEQFF. In DNA form, the CDR3 reads TGTGCCAGCAGTTTTCTGGGACAGGTCCGCCAGAGCTCCTACAATGAGCAGTTCTTC.

This rearrangement joins TRBV7-3 to TRBJ1-1, with TRBD1 as a possible D gene (5 bases). Germline values: CDR1 SGHTA, CDR2 FQGTGA. The length of the CDR3 is 14 residues. V was shortened by 5 bases and J by 0 bases, with 10 bases between the two germline ends. The CDR3 region has the DNA TGTGCCAGCAGCCGAGACAGCGTGAACACTGAAGCTTTCTTT. Amino acid sequence: CASSRDSVNTEAFF.

As concerns this clone: Distinct nucleotide sequences in the sample also encode this CDR3. The V and J genes are TRBV11-2 and TRBJ2-5; D call uncertain. V shed 1 base and J shed 4 bases, with 7 bases lying between them. Germline CDR1 reads SGHAT; CDR2 reads FQNNGV. The CDR3 sequence is 13 residues long. The CDR3 region has the DNA TGTGCCAGCAGCTTAGGGCTAGTAGAGACCCAGTACTTC. The encoded protein is CASSLGLVETQYF.

The chain recombines TRBV29-1 with TRBJ1-2; no definite D call. The CDR3 has 12 amino acids. From germline, CDR1 is SQVTM and CDR2 ANQGSEA. Trimming stripped 5 bases from V and 4 bases from J, with 11 bases between. CDR3 region: CSVLREGYGYTF. The CDR3 nucleotides are TGCAGCGTTCTGAGGGAAGGCTATGGCTACACCTTC.

This clone was picked up a small number of times. J is TRBJ1-5 and V is TRBV4-2; a possible D gene is TRBD1 (6 bases). The V gene lost 0 bases and the J gene lost 2 bases, with 8 bases spanning the gap. CDR3 length: 15 residues. Germline V gene sequence: CDR1 LGHNA, CDR2 YNFKEQ. In DNA form, the CDR3 reads TGTGCCAGCAGCCAAGAGGGGGCTGGCAATCAGCCCCAGCATTTT. This codes for CASSQEGAGNQPQHF.

The chain combines TRBV6-5 with TRBJ2-7; TRBD1 might be the D (6 bases). CDR1 is MNHEY and CDR2 is SVGAGI in the germline V gene. V lost 6 bases, J lost 3 bases, and 12 bases lay in between. This CDR3 is built from 13 residues. The CDR3 coding sequence is TGTGCCAGCAGAAATACAGGGTACTACGAGCAGTACTTC. Translation: CASRNTGYYEQYF.